Below are 27 T cell receptor beta chains sequenced from a single sample in a study of cytomegalovirus exposure and HLA in healthy donors. This PCR relied on a set of 60 Vbeta primers and 13 Jbeta primers. This table comes from immunoSEQ multiplex PCR, and its TCRdb copy is limited to in-frame clones, with some not included. The sample has about 110,000 clones, 73% seen once. The material sequenced was PBMCs. The receptors originated from a woman aged 40 to 50 in good health and CMV-seronegative.

There are a few counts of this clone. The V gene is TRBV5-4, the J gene TRBJ2-6, with TRBD1 identical over 8 bases. Germline assignment: CDR1 SGHNT and CDR2 YYREEE (reference sequence). The CDR3 loop spans 19 amino acids. With V trimmed by 3 bases and J by 0 bases, 11 bases remained unmatched. CDR3 nucleotide sequence: TGTGCCAGCAGCTCCAATCATGGACAGGGTGGCTCTGGGGCCAACGTCCTGACTTTC. It encodes CASSSNHGQGGSGANVLTF.

V gene TRBV5-4 combines with J gene TRBJ2-1; 7 bases agree with TRBD2. Trimming cost V 4 bases and J 9 bases; bases outside gene matches: 16. Germline assignment: CDR1 SGHNT and CDR2 YYREEE (reference sequence). The CDR3 is made up of 16 amino acids. CDR3 DNA: TGTGCCAGCAGCGCGCGGGCGGGAGACCCCGGGCGTGAGCAGTTCTTC. This encodes CASSARAGDPGREQFF.

The V and J genes are TRBV5-1 and TRBJ1-6, with 8 bases lining up with TRBD1. The CDR3 contains 14 residues. CDR1 is SGHRS, CDR2 YFSETQ, per germline. V shed 4 bases and J 7 bases; nucleotides not matched to a gene: 4. CDR3 sequence: CASSIGQGNSPLHF. Written as DNA, the CDR3 is TGCGCCAGCAGCATAGGACAGGGAAATTCACCCCTCCACTTT.

The genes are TRBV4-2 and TRBJ1-1, with D unclear. V lost 4 bases and J 4 bases, leaving 22 bases between the germline ends. This CDR3 contains 17 residues. Looked up from germline, CDR1 is LGHNA and CDR2 is YNFKEQ. CDR3 DNA sequence: TGTGCCAGCAGCCCCCGGGAGGGAGTCGTCCGGGGCACTGAAGCTTTCTTT. Translated: CASSPREGVVRGTEAFF.

CDR3 nucleotide sequence: TGTGCCAGCAGCCCACCGGGACAGGGCGTCGGGCAGTACTTC. Residues: CASSPPGQGVGQYF. The chain recombines TRBV9 with TRBJ2-7; TRBD1 agrees at 9 bases. The germline V gene has CDR1 SGDLS and CDR2 YYNGEE. V lost 4 bases, J lost 9 bases, and 11 bases stayed unmatched. The CDR3 sequence is 14 residues long.

This chain uses TRBV4-2 with TRBJ2-1; 10 positions agree with TRBD2. CDR3 size: 16 residues. The trim removed 1 base at V and 6 bases at J, leaving 6 bases unmatched. Germline V CDR1 and CDR2: LGHNA, YNFKEQ. CDR3 in amino acids: CASSQVVAGGPNEQFF. Written as DNA, the CDR3 is TGTGCCAGCAGCCAAGTAGTAGCGGGAGGTCCCAATGAGCAGTTCTTC.

V is TRBV2 and J is TRBJ1-1; D is undetermined. Trimming cost V 6 bases and J 0 bases, with 11 bases left between them. The CDR3 runs to 14 residues. Germline CDR1 SNHLY, CDR2 FYNNEI. CDR3 protein: CASSLGGVNTEAFF. The CDR3 bases are TGTGCCAGCAGCCTCGGAGGAGTGAACACTGAAGCTTTCTTT.

V is TRBV27 and J is TRBJ2-7; D call uncertain. The V end lost 2 bases, the J end lost 2 bases, and 4 bases lay between the germline ends. This CDR3 is built from 12 residues. CDR1 is MNHEY and CDR2 is SMNVEV in the germline V gene (reference sequence). CDR3 protein: CASSLTPYEQYF. Here the CDR3 DNA reads TGTGCCAGCAGTTTAACTCCCTACGAGCAGTACTTC.

In its sample, this clone was seen once. The chain couples TRBV7-6 to TRBJ2-2; 7 bases line up with TRBD2. This CDR3 contains 17 residues. Germline assignment: CDR1 SGHVS and CDR2 FNYEAQ. The ends lost 0 bases at V and 5 bases at J; junction bases unmatched: 9. The CDR3 nucleotides are TGTGCCAGCAGCTTAGCGCACCCGGGCGGGGGAACCGGGGAGCTGTTTTTT. Residues: CASSLAHPGGGTGELFF.

CDR3 sequence (DNA): TGTGCCAGCAGCTTTTACAGGTTAACCTCTGGAAACACCATATATTTT. Its translation: CASSFYRLTSGNTIYF. The chain links TRBV5-6 to TRBJ1-3, with D tentatively TRBD1 (5 bases). CDR3 size: 16 residues. Germline V CDR1 and CDR2: SGHDT, YYEEEE. V lost 2 bases and J lost 0, with 12 bases in between.

There are a few counts of this clone. J is TRBJ2-1 and V is TRBV6-4; TRBD2 aligns across 11 bases. Losses at the gene ends were 0 bases for V and 6 bases for J; bases not matched to a gene: 1. Germline values: CDR1 MRHNA, CDR2 SNTAGT. This CDR3 is 15 amino acids long. This chain's CDR3 is CASSDSSGGANEQFF. The CDR3 DNA reads TGTGCCAGCAGTGACTCTAGCGGGGGGGCCAATGAGCAGTTCTTC.

The rearrangement links TRBV4-3 to TRBJ2-7, with 11 bases fitting TRBD2. This CDR3 has 16 residues. From germline, CDR1 is LGHNA and CDR2 YSLEER. Trimming took 1 base from V and 3 from J; bases not matched to a gene: 5. The CDR3 loop is CASSQGLAGPRYEQYF. The CDR3, as DNA: TGCGCCAGCAGCCAAGGACTAGCGGGGCCACGCTACGAGCAGTACTTC.

On this clone: The sample carries other DNA sequences with the same CDR3. The chain uses TRBV6-5 and TRBJ1-2; 7 nucleotides line up with TRBD1. The CDR3 is made up of 13 amino acids. Germline-derived CDR1 and CDR2 are MNHEY and SVGAGI. V shed 5 bases, J shed 6 bases, and the junction held 6 bases outside the gene matches. CDR3 in amino acids: CASSPTGVHGYTF. The CDR3 DNA sequence: TGTGCCAGCAGTCCCACAGGGGTCCATGGCTACACCTTC.

V usage is TRBV4-3 and J usage is TRBJ2-2; 8 nucleotides align to TRBD1. V dropped 3 bases and J dropped 6; count of bases not matched to a gene: 0. The CDR3 is 13 residues long. Germline V gene sequence: CDR1 LGHNA, CDR2 YSLEER. The CDR3 bases are TGCGCCAGCAGCCAGGGACAGGCCGGGGAGCTGTTTTTT. It yields the protein CASSQGQAGELFF.

The gene calls are TRBV4-3 and TRBJ2-7; tentatively, D is TRBD1 (5 bases). Germline values: CDR1 LGHNA, CDR2 YSLEER. The CDR3 extends over 15 amino acids. V was shortened by 0 bases and J by 0 bases, with 9 bases between the two germline ends. CDR3 in amino acids: CASSQESDSSYEQYF. CDR3 nucleotides: TGCGCCAGCAGCCAAGAGTCCGACAGCTCCTACGAGCAGTACTTC.

This sequence joins TRBV7-2 and TRBJ2-7, with 9 bases lining up with TRBD2. The CDR3 has 15 residues. In germline, CDR1 is SGHTA, CDR2 FQGNSA. The V and J ends lost 2 bases and 5 bases, in that order; junction bases with no gene match: 7. The CDR3 region is CASSLIAGGDNEQYF. The CDR3, as DNA: TGTGCCAGCAGCTTAATTGCGGGAGGGGACAACGAGCAGTACTTC. Full variable domain (rest looked up from reference TRBV7-2 and TRBJ2-7): GAGVSQSPSNKVTEKGKDVELRCDPISGHTALYWYRQSLGQGLEFLIYFQGNSAPDKSGLPSDRFSAERTGGSVSTLTIQRTQQEDSAVYLCASSLIAGGDNEQYFGPGTRLTVT.

V is TRBV5-4 and J is TRBJ1-2, with D perhaps matching TRBD1 (6 bases). V lost 3 bases and J lost 1, with 16 bases in between. CDR3 length equals 16 residues. Germline V gene data show CDR1 as SGHNT and CDR2 as YYREEE (reference sequence). DNA for the CDR3: TGTGCCAGCAGCTCTGGGACCTACAGGGATAACTATGGCTACACCTTC. This translates into CASSSGTYRDNYGYTF. Combining the CDR3 with reference TRBV5-4 and TRBJ1-2 gives the whole variable domain ETGVTQSPTHLIKTRGQQVTLRCSSQSGHNTVSWYQQALGQGPQFIFQYYREEENGRGNFPPRFSGLQFPNYSSELNVNALELDDSALYLCASSSGTYRDNYGYTFGSGTRLTVV.

The chain has TRBV7-9 and TRBJ1-4; D might be TRBD1 (5 bases). CDR3 size: 16 residues. Looked up from germline, CDR1 is SEHNR and CDR2 is FQNEAQ (reference sequence). Trimming shortened V by 5 bases and J by 2 bases, and 15 bases separated the two germline ends. The CDR3 reads CASSPWEGSTNEKLFF. The CDR3 DNA is TGTGCCAGCAGCCCGTGGGAGGGGTCGACTAATGAAAAACTGTTTTTT.

This chain connects TRBV4-3 to TRBJ1-2; no definite D call. V lost 8 bases and J 4 bases, leaving 17 bases between the germline ends. The length of the CDR3 is 14 residues. Germline CDR1 is LGHNA and CDR2 is YSLEER. CDR3 in DNA: TGCGCCAGCTCTAGGACGGGAAGGACCTATGGCTACACCTTC. Residues: CASSRTGRTYGYTF.

The rearrangement joins TRBV7-3 to TRBJ2-7, with TRBD1 matching 8 bases. CDR1 is SGHTA, CDR2 FQGTGA, per germline. This CDR3 comprises 16 residues. Trimming cost V 5 bases and J 3 bases; bases outside gene matches: 12. The chain's CDR3 is CASSPTDGTGRYEQYF. The CDR3 coding sequence is TGTGCCAGCAGCCCAACGGACGGGACAGGCCGCTACGAGCAGTACTTC.

V usage is TRBV9 and J usage is TRBJ1-4; D is ambiguous. The CDR3 totals 15 residues. Germline values: CDR1 SGDLS, CDR2 YYNGEE. Deletions cut 0 bases from V and 4 bases from J, with 10 bases between. CDR3 nucleotide sequence: TGTGCCAGCAGCGTAGGGGGAGACGGTAATGAAAAACTGTTTTTT. Residues: CASSVGGDGNEKLFF.

CDR3 nucleotides: TGTGCCATCAGTCGTAGCGGGGTGCCCGGAACCGACAATGAGCAGTTCTTC. Translating gives CAISRSGVPGTDNEQFF. The chain is built from TRBV10-3 and TRBJ2-1; 8 bases match TRBD2. Germline V gene lookup returns CDR1 ENHRY and CDR2 SYGVKD. V dropped 5 bases and J dropped 5; count of bases not matched to a gene: 14. The CDR3 runs to 17 residues.

CDR3 coding DNA: TGTGCCAGTAGTCTCCAGCCCGGGACAGGGGAAGGCTACACCTTC. Translation: CASSLQPGTGEGYTF. The chain carries TRBV19 and TRBJ1-2, with TRBD1 matching over 10 bases. Germline CDR1 is LNHDA and CDR2 is SQIVND (reference sequence). CDR3 length equals 15 residues. Trimming removed 5 bases from V and 8 bases from J; junction bases left unmatched: 11.

This chain joins TRBV18 and TRBJ1-4; tentatively, D is TRBD1 (5 bases). The germline CDR1 and CDR2 sequences are KGHSH and LQKENI. The CDR3 is made up of 15 amino acids. The germline V and J ends were trimmed by 0 bases and 10 bases, with 15 bases remaining between them. CDR3 nucleotide sequence: TGTGCCAGCTCACCACCGGGGCAATTTAGTGTAAAACTGTTTTTT. This codes for CASSPPGQFSVKLFF. The full variable domain, with the rest looked up from reference TRBV18 and TRBJ1-4, is NAGVMQNPRHLVRRRGQEARLRCSPMKGHSHVYWYRQLPEEGLKFMVYLQKENIIDESGMPKERFSAEFPKEGPSILRIQQVVRGDSAAYFCASSPPGQFSVKLFFGSGTQLSVL.

V usage is TRBV12-2 and J usage is TRBJ2-7; the D call TRBD2 from the table was never checked on the DNA. TRBV12-2 counts as a pseudogene. The CDR3 covers 13 residues. The CDR3 nucleotides are TGTGCAAGTCGGAACGGGGGGATCTACGAGCAGTACTTC. Residues: CASRNGGIYEQYF.

This clone was observed once. This chain's CDR3 is CASSPGGGYEQYF. The CDR3 DNA sequence: TGTGCCAGCAGCCCAGGGGGAGGCTACGAGCAGTACTTC. The chain carries TRBV16 and TRBJ2-7; possibly TRBD1 for D (7 bases). V shed 4 bases and J shed 3 bases, with 10 bases lying between them. The CDR3 consists of 13 residues. Germline values: CDR1 KGHSY, CDR2 FQNENV. Full variable domain (remainder filled in from reference TRBV16 and TRBJ2-7): GEEVAQTPKHLVRGEGQKAKLYCAPIKGHSYVFWYQQVLKNEFKFLISFQNENVFDETGMPKERFSAKCLPNSPCSLEIQATKLEDSAVYFCASSPGGGYEQYFGPGTRLTVT.

The V and J genes are TRBV29-1 and TRBJ2-1; 12 bases align to TRBD1. This CDR3 spans 18 amino acids. J lost 1 base, V lost 3 bases, and 10 bases had no gene match. In germline, CDR1 is SQVTM, CDR2 ANQGSEA. The CDR3 region is CSVEASGQGARSYNEQFF. The CDR3 nucleotides read TGCAGCGTTGAGGCGTCGGGACAGGGGGCTAGATCCTACAATGAGCAGTTCTTC.